Listed below are T cell receptor beta chains from one sample, sequenced in a study of blood T cell repertoires in COVID-19. The data were produced by immunoSEQ multiplex PCR, yet TCRdb's version contains in-frame clones alone and is incomplete. The sample shows some 510,000 clones, around 89% of them seen only once. Sequencing was carried out using PBMCs or T cells enriched from blood (not recorded which). Source of these receptors: a woman aged 40 to 55 who had recovered from COVID-19. Both conserved end residues are trimmed from each CDR3. Fields, in order: V gene, CDR3 protein.

TRBV5-4	ASSSGTSFKGEQF
TRBV11-2	ASSLSLNQPQH
TRBV6-5	ASRQGTRSPLH
TRBV19	ASLEGGGGAENGYT
TRBV27	ASSLLAATGELF
TRBV19	ASSIEAAEDEQY
TRBV6-5	ASTLRVSGANVLT
TRBV19	ASSGPGTVNEKLF
TRBV5-8	ASSPFGSLYGTDTQY
TRBV7-8	ASSLGDRVSNEQF
TRBV7-2	ASSLAASTDTQY
TRBV7-8	ASSHPVLSYNEQF
TRBV9	ASSASGSTGELF
TRBV28	ASSLPDRGGAGNTIY
TRBV13	ASSLGTPEKQY
TRBV5-1	ASSARQGAGGYT
TRBV3-1/TRBV3-2	ASSQDLVLVDRGTEAF
TRBV18	ASSPPSMEGMGAF
TRBV7-2	ASSLGTGFTYGYT
TRBV6-5	ASRNRGANEKLF
TRBV6-5	ASIYGGQDPYGYT
TRBV5-4	ASSAGGYLSYNSPLH
TRBV7-2	ASSLDYRGERRYT
TRBV19	ASSISTSRQDPDYT
TRBV7-2	ASSQGGNTIY
TRBV12-3/TRBV12-4	ASSRTDSYEQY
TRBV11-3	ASSPGTALYGYT
TRBV10-3	AISKLPDRASYGYT
TRBV7-7	ASSSRLGSYNEQF
TRBV18	ASSLVGQGAGNTEAF
TRBV28	ASSATAKQETQY
TRBV5-1	ASSREGLQSTDTQY
TRBV9	ASSVGSGRHYEQY
TRBV10-1	ASSGSVRELQY
TRBV3-1/TRBV3-2	ASTPTGLDYGYT
TRBV5-4	ASSGYDGQGARETQY
TRBV2	ASNPSGQETQY
TRBV5-1	ASSLAQGERYGYT
TRBV18	ASSPTTGGLSNQPQH
TRBV30	AWRDRGLFYEQY
TRBV4-3	ASSQDWTSYNEQF